Described below is a single TCR beta chain sequence and its context. The sample is drawn from a study of blood T cells in healthy people across ages. Study-wide background: About one barcoded beta molecule per two T cells was captured by template switching.

The second PCR ran about 6 to 11 cycles with a sample-barcoded 5' primer and J-beta primers. TCRdb redid the calling of the 5' RACE reads with MiXCR, one entry per CDR3 protein. The sample holds about a million distinct CDR3 sequences, under 40% seen once. V lost 1 base and J 4 bases, leaving 11 bases between the germline ends. Germline V gene data show CDR1 as SGHTA and CDR2 as FQGNSA. The CDR3 totals 15 residues. Material for sequencing was blood. The clonotype originates from a man between 18 and 29 years old in good health. V usage is TRBV7-2 and J usage is TRBJ2-1; D possibly corresponds to TRBD1 (6 bases). CDR3 amino acids: CASSLGGHLYNEQFF. The CDR3, as DNA: TGTGCCAGCAGCTTAGGGGGACACTTATACAATGAGCAGTTCTTC.